The entry that follows covers one TCR beta chain sequence. These data come from a study of graft-versus-host responses after intestinal transplantation. The V end was cut by 5 bases, the J end by 6 bases, with 8 bases between. Germline CDR1 reads MNHEY; CDR2 reads SMNVEV (reference sequence). The CDR3 spans 11 residues. Study-wide results and limits: Detection of GvH clones occurred in recipient marrow, and some had their first appearance in ileum or blood.

Repertoires were generated with immunoSEQ multiplex PCR, while TCRdb's copy carries only in-frame clones and drops some. The profile shows around 13,000 clones, more than 35% of them singletons. This receptor was obtained from a human patient who received an intestinal transplant. This material consisted of alloreactive CD4+ T cells from a mixed lymphocyte reaction culture, taken before intestinal transplant. The subset is: CFSE-low proliferating T cells sorted from roughly six-day pre-transplant mixed lymphocyte reaction (GvH or HvG direction). This chain links TRBV27 with TRBJ2-7, with a tentative D call TRBD2 (5 bases). The CDR3 here is CASSIGGEQYF. Written as DNA, the CDR3 is TGTGCCAGCAGTATCGGAGGCGAGCAGTACTTC.